These 10 T cell receptor beta chains share one sample of origin, sequenced in a study of T cell changes during pregnancy in multiple sclerosis. Sequencing was performed with immunoSEQ multiplex PCR; in TCRdb, only in-frame clones are kept and a portion is missing. The sample carries 32,000 or so clones, roughly 89% recorded once. The sequencing here drew on CD8+ T cells from peripheral blood mononuclear cells, taken in the second trimester of pregnancy. The origin of the receptors is a female donor with multiple sclerosis, enrolled in a pregnancy study.

The rearrangement links TRBV27 to TRBJ2-7; D gene uncertain. Germline V gives CDR1 MNHEY, CDR2 SMNVEV (reference sequence). This CDR3 region has 12 residues. The V and J ends lost 4 bases and 5 bases respectively, with 9 bases between them. CDR3 region: CASSSLGDEQYF. The CDR3 DNA follows: TGTGCCAGCAGTTCCCTGGGCGACGAGCAGTACTTC.

V gene TRBV7-9 combines with J gene TRBJ1-4; 8 bases match TRBD1. Germline CDR1 is SEHNR and CDR2 is FQNEAQ (reference sequence). Unmatched junction bases numbered 9, after V lost 6 bases and J lost 6 bases. The CDR3 is 15 amino acids. CDR3 residues: CASSFATGGDEKLFF. CDR3 nucleotide sequence: TGTGCCAGCAGTTTCGCTACAGGGGGGGATGAAAAACTGTTTTTT.

CDR3 residues: CSVEKGERGYTF. CDR3 nucleotides: TGCAGCGTTGAGAAGGGGGAGCGTGGCTACACCTTC. This chain links TRBV29-1 with TRBJ1-2, with D perhaps matching TRBD1 (6 bases). CDR3 length: 12 amino acids. CDR1 and CDR2 from the germline V gene are SQVTM and ANQGSEA. V shed 3 bases and J shed 7 bases, with 12 bases lying between them.

CDR3 sequence (DNA): TGTGCCAGCAGTTACGGGACTAGCGATAAGTTCTTC. It specifies CASSYGTSDKFF. The rearrangement joins TRBV6-6 to TRBJ2-1, with 10 bases lining up with TRBD2. V was pared by 2 bases and J by 14 bases, with 3 bases of the junction left unmatched. Germline loops: CDR1 MNHNY, CDR2 SVGAGI (reference sequence). CDR3 length: 12 amino acids.

The CDR3 reads CASSVGDTANYGYTF. Written as DNA, the CDR3 is TGTGCCAGCAGCGTCGGGGACACCGCTAACTATGGCTACACCTTC. The chain recombines TRBV9 with TRBJ1-2, with a weak D call TRBD1 (6 bases). The V end was cut by 2 bases, the J end by 0 bases, with 11 bases between. The CDR3 loop spans 15 amino acids. Germline assignment: CDR1 SGDLS and CDR2 YYNGEE.

The chain employs TRBV7-7 and TRBJ2-5, with a possible D match to TRBD1 (6 bases). Trimming shortened V by 2 bases and J by 4 bases, and 14 bases separated the two germline ends. The CDR3 is 15 residues long. Per the germline V gene, CDR1 is SSHAT and CDR2 is FNYEAQ (reference sequence). CDR3 loop: CASSLNGGAGETQYF. CDR3 in DNA: TGTGCCAGCAGCTTAAATGGGGGCGCGGGAGAGACCCAGTACTTC.

The genes are TRBV29-1 and TRBJ2-7; 7 positions agree with TRBD2. Trimming took 6 bases from V and 2 from J; bases not matched to a gene: 4. Germline lookup yields CDR1 SQVTM and CDR2 ANQGSEA. This CDR3 has 12 amino acids. The CDR3 nucleotides are TGCAGCGTAGCTAGCGGCGCCTACGAGCAGTACTTC. Translation: CSVASGAYEQYF.

The chain has TRBV10-3 and TRBJ2-7; possible D gene TRBD1, 5 bases. This CDR3 region has 18 residues. Germline assignment: CDR1 ENHRY and CDR2 SYGVKD. The V end was cut by 2 bases, the J end by 0 bases, with 20 bases between. The CDR3 reads CAISEGAGLSLSSYEQYF. In nucleotides, the CDR3 is TGTGCCATCAGTGAGGGGGCAGGGCTGTCCCTTAGCTCCTACGAGCAGTACTTC.

V usage is TRBV10-2 and J usage is TRBJ2-5, with D hard to call. Trimming took 3 bases from V and 6 from J, leaving 8 bases between them. The CDR3 loop spans 12 amino acids. Per the germline V gene, CDR1 is WSHSY and CDR2 is SAAADI. The CDR3 region is CASSDWQKTQYF. DNA of the CDR3: TGCGCCAGCAGTGATTGGCAAAAGACCCAGTACTTC.

The chain recombines TRBV2 with TRBJ1-3; D is perhaps TRBD1 (5 bases). This CDR3 is built from 15 residues. CDR1 and CDR2 from the germline V gene are SNHLY and FYNNEI. Trimming removed 6 bases from V and 0 bases from J, with 12 bases in between. In DNA, the CDR3 is TGTGCCAGCAGCCTACAGGTACTCTCTGGAAACACCATATATTTT. It codes for CASSLQVLSGNTIYF.